The rows below give T cell receptor beta chains drawn from one sample of a study of CD8 T cells in Susac syndrome. TCRdb processed the immunoSEQ multiplex PCR reads anew with MiXCR; each CDR3 protein has one entry. The sample carries over 140,000 distinct CDR3 sequences, over 90% recorded once. Input material: CD4+ T cells from PBMCs. The receptors shown here come from a human donor with Susac syndrome. Each CDR3 is given with its conserved first and last residue. D genes are given only for firm matches. Clone size is stated in some rows and not others, as once, few, many or a class when expanded.

D: -; J: TRBJ2-1; V: TRBV20-1; size: -; length: 12; DNA: TGCAGTGCTGGAGGTAGTTTTGATGAGCAGTTCTTC; CDR3: CSAGGSFDEQFF
D: -; J: TRBJ1-5; V: TRBV12-3/TRBV12-4; size: -; length: 12; DNA: TGTGCCAGCAGTTTTAACAATCAGCCCCAGCATTTT; CDR3: CASSFNNQPQHF
D: TRBD2; J: TRBJ2-1; V: TRBV20-1; size: -; length: 14; DNA: TGCAGTGCTCCAGCTACTAGCGGGATCGGGGAGCAGTTCTTC; CDR3: CSAPATSGIGEQFF
D: TRBD2; J: TRBJ2-1; V: TRBV20-1; size: -; length: 15; DNA: TGCAGTGCTAGAGATGCGAGCGGGGATTCAAATGAGCAGTTCTTC; CDR3: CSARDASGDSNEQFF
D: TRBD2; J: TRBJ2-4; V: TRBV28; size: -; length: 16; DNA: TGTGCCAGCAGCCGAACCGGGACTAGCCGCTTTTACATTCAGTACTTC; CDR3: CASSRTGTSRFYIQYF
D: -; J: TRBJ2-1; V: TRBV30; size: once; length: 12; DNA: TGTGCCTGGACCCGGGACTACAATGAGCAGTTCTTC; CDR3: CAWTRDYNEQFF
D: -; J: TRBJ2-1; V: TRBV19; size: -; length: 13; DNA: TGTGCCAGTAGTAGTAGGGGAAACAATGAGCAGTTCTTC; CDR3: CASSSRGNNEQFF
D: -; J: TRBJ2-1; V: TRBV19; size: -; length: 14; DNA: TGTGCCAGTAGTATGAGGTTGTCCGACAATGAGCAGTTCTTC; CDR3: CASSMRLSDNEQFF
D: TRBD1; J: TRBJ2-5; V: TRBV15; size: -; length: 16; DNA: TGTGCCACCAGTGAGGGGGCAGGGGTCAGCCAAGAGACCCAGTACTTC; CDR3: CATSEGAGVSQETQYF
D: -; J: TRBJ2-7; V: TRBV18; size: -; length: 13; DNA: TGTGCCAGCTCACCCGTAGTAGCTGGCGAGCAGTACTTC; CDR3: CASSPVVAGEQYF
D: -; J: TRBJ1-5; V: TRBV20-1; size: -; length: 15; DNA: TGCAGTGCTAGAGATCCCAGAATCGGGGGTCAGCCCCAGCATTTT; CDR3: CSARDPRIGGQPQHF
D: -; J: TRBJ2-4; V: TRBV2; size: -; length: 15; DNA: TGTGCCAGCAGTGACCCCGGGGGAGCCAAAAACATTCAGTACTTC; CDR3: CASSDPGGAKNIQYF
D: -; J: TRBJ2-7; V: TRBV3-1; size: -; length: 15; DNA: TGTGCCAGCAGCCCTAAGCCCTGGGCCGACTACGAGCAGTACTTC; CDR3: CASSPKPWADYEQYF
D: -; J: TRBJ1-1; V: TRBV28; size: few; length: 13; DNA: TGTGCCAGCAGTTTACCCGGGAGGACTGAAGCTTTCTTT; CDR3: CASSLPGRTEAFF
D: TRBD1; J: TRBJ1-6; V: TRBV12-3/TRBV12-4; size: -; length: 15; DNA: TGTGCCAGCAGGCCGGACAGGGGCCGGCATTCACCCCTCCACTTT; CDR3: CASRPDRGRHSPLHF
D: TRBD2; J: TRBJ2-2; V: TRBV9; size: -; length: 15; DNA: TGTGCCAGCAGCACCCCGGGGGGTAGGTCCGGGGAGCTGTTTTTT; CDR3: CASSTPGGRSGELFF
D: -; J: TRBJ2-1; V: TRBV24-1; size: -; length: 16; DNA: TGTGCCACCAGTGATACAAGGAGGAGCTCCTACAATGAGCAGTTCTTC; CDR3: CATSDTRRSSYNEQFF
D: -; J: TRBJ1-5; V: TRBV4-2; size: few; length: 9; DNA: TGTGCCAGCAATCAGCCCCAGCATTTT; CDR3: CASNQPQHF
D: -; J: TRBJ2-7; V: TRBV5-1; size: once; length: 15; DNA: TGCGCCAGCAGCTTGGCGTCCGCTAGGTTCTACGAGCAGTACTTC; CDR3: CASSLASARFYEQYF
D: -; J: TRBJ1-1; V: TRBV9; size: -; length: 14; DNA: TGTGCCAGCAGCGGCGGGCGCGACGGTACTGAAGCTTTCTTT; CDR3: CASSGGRDGTEAFF
D: -; J: TRBJ2-5; V: TRBV3-1; size: -; length: 11; DNA: TGTGCCAGCAGCTCAGCAGGGACCCAGTACTTC; CDR3: CASSSAGTQYF
D: TRBD2; J: TRBJ2-3; V: TRBV4-1; size: -; length: 18; DNA: TGCGCCAGCAGCCAAGATCGGCAGGCGGGAGGGCCATGGGATACGCAGTATTTT; CDR3: CASSQDRQAGGPWDTQYF
D: -; J: TRBJ2-5; V: TRBV12-3/TRBV12-4; size: -; length: 14; DNA: TGTGCCACCGCGCGCCAGGGGGGTCAAGAGACCCAGTACTTC; CDR3: CATARQGGQETQYF